These T cell receptor beta chains were read from a single sample in a study of esophageal squamous cell carcinoma tumors. TCRdb reprocessed the 5' RACE reads with MiXCR, giving one entry per CDR3 protein. The sample consists of about 5,400 distinct CDR3 sequences, approximately 23% of them appearing once. Material: tumor tissue. The receptors derive from a man aged 45-85 years with esophageal squamous cell carcinoma. Each CDR3 is given with its conserved first and last residue. The D gene is left open where the match is weak. Expanded clones are given a class, and other clones once, few, many or no size at all.

d_gene: NA
j_gene: TRBJ2-1
v_gene: TRBV11-2
abundance: few
CDR3nt: TGTGCCAGCAGACCGAGACTGTTACTGAGCTCCTACAATGAGCAGTTCTTC
CDR3aa: CASRPRLLLSSYNEQFF

d_gene: NA
j_gene: TRBJ1-1
v_gene: TRBV5-4
abundance: medium-sized
CDR3nt: TGTGCCAGCAGCTTGGCCCTGGGAACTGAAGCTTTCTTT
CDR3aa: CASSLALGTEAFF

d_gene: TRBD2
j_gene: TRBJ2-3
v_gene: TRBV2
abundance: hyperexpanded
CDR3nt: TGTGCCAGCACCGGACTAGCGGGAGGGCCGACGCAGTATTTT
CDR3aa: CASTGLAGGPTQYF

d_gene: NA
j_gene: TRBJ2-1
v_gene: TRBV7-2
abundance: many
CDR3nt: TGTGCCAGCAGCTTCAAGCAAAGCGGCCCTAACAATGAGCAGTTCTTC
CDR3aa: CASSFKQSGPNNEQFF

d_gene: NA
j_gene: TRBJ2-7
v_gene: TRBV20-1
abundance: many
CDR3nt: TGCAGTGCTAACATTCGGCTTCACGAGCAGTACTTC
CDR3aa: CSANIRLHEQYF

d_gene: NA
j_gene: TRBJ1-5
v_gene: TRBV4-1
abundance: NA
CDR3nt: TGCGCCAACAGCCAAGTCGGGGGCGTCAATCAACCCCAGCATTTT
CDR3aa: CANSQVGGVNQPQHF

d_gene: NA
j_gene: TRBJ2-5
v_gene: TRBV12-3/TRBV12-4
abundance: NA
CDR3nt: TGTGCCAGCAGTTCCTCCGGGACCCAAGAGACCCAGTACTTC
CDR3aa: CASSSSGTQETQYF

d_gene: NA
j_gene: TRBJ2-4
v_gene: TRBV28
abundance: medium-sized
CDR3nt: TGTGCCAGCAGGGAGAGCAGGTGGCTGGCCAAAAACATTCAGTACTTC
CDR3aa: CASRESRWLAKNIQYF

d_gene: TRBD1
j_gene: TRBJ2-3
v_gene: TRBV6-1
abundance: large
CDR3nt: TGTGCCAGCAGCGCCGGGACAGGGGTCACAGATACGCAGTATTTT
CDR3aa: CASSAGTGVTDTQYF

d_gene: NA
j_gene: TRBJ2-6
v_gene: TRBV6-6
abundance: few
CDR3nt: TGTGCCAGCAGTTCTCAAACCCGCTCTGGGGCCAACGTCCTGACTTTC
CDR3aa: CASSSQTRSGANVLTF

d_gene: NA
j_gene: TRBJ2-4
v_gene: TRBV27
abundance: medium-sized
CDR3nt: TGTGCCAGCAGTTACGCGCAAACCAAAAACATTCAGTACTTC
CDR3aa: CASSYAQTKNIQYF

d_gene: NA
j_gene: TRBJ2-3
v_gene: TRBV11-2
abundance: few
CDR3nt: TGTGCCAGCAGCTTAGGGGCCCAAGTTACGCAGTATTTT
CDR3aa: CASSLGAQVTQYF

d_gene: NA
j_gene: TRBJ2-1
v_gene: TRBV6-6
abundance: few
CDR3nt: TGTGCCAGCAGTTACTCGGGAATCGGTGAGAGCTCCTACAATGAGCAGTTCTTC
CDR3aa: CASSYSGIGESSYNEQFF

d_gene: NA
j_gene: TRBJ1-6
v_gene: TRBV20-1
abundance: medium-sized
CDR3nt: TGCAGTGAAGCGGGGTCTGCGAATTCACCCCTCCACTTT
CDR3aa: CSEAGSANSPLHF

d_gene: TRBD2
j_gene: TRBJ2-7
v_gene: TRBV3-1
abundance: NA
CDR3nt: TGTGCCAGCAGCCAAGATCCTAGCGGGATCTCCTACGAGCAGTACTTC
CDR3aa: CASSQDPSGISYEQYF

d_gene: NA
j_gene: TRBJ2-1
v_gene: TRBV20-1
abundance: medium-sized
CDR3nt: TGCAGTGCTAGAGATCAGCTTGAGCAGTTCTTC
CDR3aa: CSARDQLEQFF

d_gene: NA
j_gene: TRBJ2-7
v_gene: TRBV29-1
abundance: many
CDR3nt: TGCAGCGCCATAGATCATAGGTATGACGAGCAGTACTTC
CDR3aa: CSAIDHRYDEQYF

d_gene: TRBD2
j_gene: TRBJ2-2
v_gene: TRBV13
abundance: many
CDR3nt: TGTGCCAGCAGCCCCCGGACGATGGAAGCGGGAGGCCGGCTGTTTTTT
CDR3aa: CASSPRTMEAGGRLFF

d_gene: NA
j_gene: TRBJ2-2
v_gene: TRBV5-1
abundance: NA
CDR3nt: TGCGCCACCGGTGGGGCGAAGAACACCGGGGAGCTGTTTTTT
CDR3aa: CATGGAKNTGELFF

d_gene: TRBD2
j_gene: TRBJ2-5
v_gene: TRBV20-1
abundance: many
CDR3nt: TGCAGTGCCAGGACTAGCCAAGAGACCCAGTACTTC
CDR3aa: CSARTSQETQYF

d_gene: NA
j_gene: TRBJ2-7
v_gene: TRBV11-2
abundance: NA
CDR3nt: TGTGCAAGCAGCAATGGAGGGAGCGAGCAGTACTTC
CDR3aa: CASSNGGSEQYF

d_gene: NA
j_gene: TRBJ2-7
v_gene: TRBV2
abundance: few
CDR3nt: TGTGCCAGCAGTGAAACACTAGATGAGTACTTC
CDR3aa: CASSETLDEYF

d_gene: TRBD2
j_gene: TRBJ2-5
v_gene: TRBV5-6
abundance: NA
CDR3nt: TGTGCCAGCAGCTCGTCGACTAGCGCTAGACAAGAGACCCAGTACTTC
CDR3aa: CASSSSTSARQETQYF

d_gene: NA
j_gene: TRBJ1-5
v_gene: TRBV19
abundance: few
CDR3nt: TGTGCCAGTGGAGCAGGGAATCAGCCCCAGCATTTT
CDR3aa: CASGAGNQPQHF

d_gene: TRBD2
j_gene: TRBJ2-2
v_gene: TRBV20-1
abundance: many
CDR3nt: TGCAGTGCTAGGACTAGCGGACACACCGGGGAGCTGTTTTTT
CDR3aa: CSARTSGHTGELFF

d_gene: NA
j_gene: TRBJ1-6
v_gene: TRBV10-3
abundance: few
CDR3nt: TGTGCCATCAGTGAGAAAGAACCCTCACCCCGCCACTTT
CDR3aa: CAISEKEPSPRHF

d_gene: NA
j_gene: TRBJ1-2
v_gene: TRBV5-1
abundance: many
CDR3nt: TGCGCCAGCAGCTTGGCTTGGGGGGACGACTATGGCTACACCTTC
CDR3aa: CASSLAWGDDYGYTF

d_gene: TRBD2
j_gene: TRBJ2-1
v_gene: TRBV5-1
abundance: many
CDR3nt: TGCGCCAGCAGCCGAGATTCGGGACTAGCGTCCGATGAGCAGTTCTTC
CDR3aa: CASSRDSGLASDEQFF

d_gene: NA
j_gene: TRBJ2-6
v_gene: TRBV28
abundance: medium-sized
CDR3nt: TGTGCCAGCAGTACGCAGGCCCGGGGGACTGGGGCCAACGTCCTGACTTTC
CDR3aa: CASSTQARGTGANVLTF

d_gene: NA
j_gene: TRBJ1-6
v_gene: TRBV20-1
abundance: medium-sized
CDR3nt: TGCAGTGCTCCTACACCGGGACGGGATAATTCACCCCTCCACTTT
CDR3aa: CSAPTPGRDNSPLHF

d_gene: NA
j_gene: TRBJ2-1
v_gene: TRBV6-5
abundance: NA
CDR3nt: TGTGCCAGCTCCCACGGGCTAGCGTTCCGAGGGGATGAGCAGTTCTTC
CDR3aa: CASSHGLAFRGDEQFF

d_gene: TRBD2
j_gene: TRBJ2-1
v_gene: TRBV20-1
abundance: medium-sized
CDR3nt: TGCAGTGCTAGAACTAGCGTATTCTCCTACAATGAGCAGTTCTTC
CDR3aa: CSARTSVFSYNEQFF

d_gene: TRBD1
j_gene: TRBJ1-4
v_gene: TRBV7-8
abundance: few
CDR3nt: TGTGCCAGCAGCTCACCACCGGGACAGATATTTTTT
CDR3aa: CASSSPPGQIFF

d_gene: NA
j_gene: TRBJ2-7
v_gene: TRBV4-1
abundance: large
CDR3nt: TGCGCCAGCAGCCGAGAAGGTGGGCGGAGTTCCTACGAGCAGTACTTC
CDR3aa: CASSREGGRSSYEQYF

d_gene: NA
j_gene: TRBJ2-7
v_gene: TRBV20-1
abundance: NA
CDR3nt: TGCAGTGCTAGAGGAAGCGGGCCCTACGAGCAGTACTTC
CDR3aa: CSARGSGPYEQYF

d_gene: TRBD2
j_gene: TRBJ2-7
v_gene: TRBV9
abundance: NA
CDR3nt: TGTGCCAGCAGCCCTGGGACTAGCGGGTACGACGAGCAGTACTTC
CDR3aa: CASSPGTSGYDEQYF

d_gene: TRBD1
j_gene: TRBJ1-1
v_gene: TRBV9
abundance: few
CDR3nt: TGTGCCAGCAGCGTAGGGGGGACAGGGAGGATCACTGAAGCTTTCTTT
CDR3aa: CASSVGGTGRITEAFF

d_gene: NA
j_gene: TRBJ2-7
v_gene: TRBV29-1
abundance: NA
CDR3nt: TGCAGCGTTGAGGCCATTTCAGGTTACGAGCAGTACTTC
CDR3aa: CSVEAISGYEQYF

d_gene: NA
j_gene: TRBJ1-6
v_gene: TRBV20-1
abundance: large
CDR3nt: TGCAGTGGCGCACGGAATATGGATTCACCCCTCCACTTT
CDR3aa: CSGARNMDSPLHF

d_gene: NA
j_gene: TRBJ2-1
v_gene: TRBV24-1
abundance: few
CDR3nt: TGTGCCACCTCGGGGGACAGGGGTTATAGCGGGAGAGGTCTTGGCCGCAATAAGCAGTTCTTC
CDR3aa: CATSGDRGYSGRGLGRNKQFF

d_gene: TRBD1
j_gene: TRBJ2-7
v_gene: TRBV5-1
abundance: medium-sized
CDR3nt: TGCGCCAGCAGCCTTGGTGGTGGGACAGGGTCGGGGGAGCAGTACTTC
CDR3aa: CASSLGGGTGSGEQYF

d_gene: NA
j_gene: TRBJ2-1
v_gene: TRBV5-1
abundance: NA
CDR3nt: TGCGCCAGCAGCTTGGAGTATGAGCAGTTCTTC
CDR3aa: CASSLEYEQFF

d_gene: NA
j_gene: TRBJ1-2
v_gene: TRBV29-1
abundance: few
CDR3nt: TGCAGCGTTGAAAACCCGAGTGTACGTGGCGACACCTTC
CDR3aa: CSVENPSVRGDTF

d_gene: NA
j_gene: TRBJ1-6
v_gene: TRBV10-3
abundance: medium-sized
CDR3nt: TGTGCCATCAGTGAGAAAGAACCCTCACCCCTCCACTTT
CDR3aa: CAISEKEPSPLHF

d_gene: NA
j_gene: TRBJ2-1
v_gene: TRBV20-1
abundance: many
CDR3nt: TGCAGTGCCGACACCACTCTAGCGAGAAGCTCCTACAATGAGCAGTTCTTC
CDR3aa: CSADTTLARSSYNEQFF

d_gene: NA
j_gene: TRBJ2-7
v_gene: TRBV29-1
abundance: NA
CDR3nt: TGCAGCGTTGTCGTTCCGGGGTCCTACGAGCAGTACTTC
CDR3aa: CSVVVPGSYEQYF

d_gene: TRBD2
j_gene: TRBJ2-5
v_gene: TRBV20-1
abundance: many
CDR3nt: TGCAGTGCTAGGAGATTAGCGGGAGTTCAAGAGACCCAGTACTTC
CDR3aa: CSARRLAGVQETQYF

d_gene: TRBD2
j_gene: TRBJ2-5
v_gene: TRBV28
abundance: many
CDR3nt: TGTGCCAGCAGACCCATCTTGGGCGGGGGGAAGGAGACCCAGTACTTC
CDR3aa: CASRPILGGGKETQYF

d_gene: NA
j_gene: TRBJ2-1
v_gene: TRBV2
abundance: few
CDR3nt: TGTGCCAGCAGTGACGGGCTATCAGCCACTGAGCAGTTCTTC
CDR3aa: CASSDGLSATEQFF

d_gene: NA
j_gene: TRBJ1-4
v_gene: TRBV25-1
abundance: many
CDR3nt: TGTGCCAGCAGTGACTCCCCGCCCGGACCGCTTAATGAAAAACTGTTTTTT
CDR3aa: CASSDSPPGPLNEKLFF

d_gene: NA
j_gene: TRBJ2-7
v_gene: TRBV20-1
abundance: medium-sized
CDR3nt: TGCAGTGCTAGAGGGGGCGGAACTTATATCCACGAGCAGTACTTC
CDR3aa: CSARGGGTYIHEQYF

d_gene: NA
j_gene: TRBJ2-1
v_gene: TRBV29-1
abundance: few
CDR3nt: TGCAGCGTTTTTCGGGACTTCTCATACAATGAGCAGTTCTTC
CDR3aa: CSVFRDFSYNEQFF

d_gene: NA
j_gene: TRBJ1-3
v_gene: TRBV10-3
abundance: NA
CDR3nt: TGTGCCATCAGTGGGTGGGCCGAGAACACCATATATTTT
CDR3aa: CAISGWAENTIYF

d_gene: NA
j_gene: TRBJ1-6
v_gene: TRBV28
abundance: NA
CDR3nt: TGTGCCAGCAGTCATGATTCACCCCTCCACTTT
CDR3aa: CASSHDSPLHF